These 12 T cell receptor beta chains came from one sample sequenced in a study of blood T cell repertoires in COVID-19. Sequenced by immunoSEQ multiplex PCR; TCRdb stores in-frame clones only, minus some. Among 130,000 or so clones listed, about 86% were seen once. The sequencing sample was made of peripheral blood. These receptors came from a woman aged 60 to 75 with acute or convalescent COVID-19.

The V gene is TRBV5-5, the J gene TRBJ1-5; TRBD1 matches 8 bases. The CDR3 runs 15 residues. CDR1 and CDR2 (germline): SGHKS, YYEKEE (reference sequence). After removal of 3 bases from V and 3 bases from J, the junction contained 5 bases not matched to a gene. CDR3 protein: CASSSRQGPNQPQHF. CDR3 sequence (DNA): TGTGCCAGCAGCTCTCGACAGGGGCCCAATCAGCCCCAGCATTTT.

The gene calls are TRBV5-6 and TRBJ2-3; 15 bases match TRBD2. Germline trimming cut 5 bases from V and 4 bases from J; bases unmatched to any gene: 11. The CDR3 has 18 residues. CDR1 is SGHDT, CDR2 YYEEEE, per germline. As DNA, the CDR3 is TGTGCCAGCAGGGAAGGACTAGCGGGGGGGCTTGTGGCAGATACGCAGTATTTT. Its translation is CASREGLAGGLVADTQYF.

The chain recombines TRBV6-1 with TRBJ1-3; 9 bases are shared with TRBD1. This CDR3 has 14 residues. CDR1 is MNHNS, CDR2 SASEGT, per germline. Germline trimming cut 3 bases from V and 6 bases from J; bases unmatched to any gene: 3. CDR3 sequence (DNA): TGTGCCAGCAGTGAGGGGACAGGGACAAACACCATATATTTT. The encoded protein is CASSEGTGTNTIYF.

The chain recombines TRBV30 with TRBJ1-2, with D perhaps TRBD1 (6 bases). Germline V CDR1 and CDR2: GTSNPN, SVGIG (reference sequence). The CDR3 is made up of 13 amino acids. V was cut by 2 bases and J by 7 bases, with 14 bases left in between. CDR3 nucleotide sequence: TGTGCCTGGAGTCGGAACAGGGTGGCTGGCTACACCTTC. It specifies CAWSRNRVAGYTF. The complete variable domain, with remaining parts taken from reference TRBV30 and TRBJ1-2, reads SQTIHQWPATLVQPVGSPLSLECTVEGTSNPNLYWYRQAAGRGLQLLFYSVGIGQISSEVPQNLSASRPQDRQFILSSKKLLLSDSGFYLCAWSRNRVAGYTFGSGTRLTVV.

CDR3 protein: CAISGTGDSPLHF. The CDR3 DNA sequence: TGTGCCATCAGTGGAACAGGGGATTCACCCCTCCACTTT. The V gene is TRBV10-3, the J gene TRBJ1-6, with 7 positions matching TRBD1. The CDR3 runs 13 residues. V lost 4 bases, J lost 8 bases, and 2 bases stayed unmatched. Germline CDR1 is ENHRY and CDR2 is SYGVKD.

CDR3 amino acids: CASSSGTGPEKLFF. In DNA, the CDR3 is TGCGCCAGCAGCTCCGGGACAGGGCCTGAAAAACTGTTTTTT. The rearrangement uses TRBV4-1 and TRBJ1-4, with 9 bases identical to TRBD1. CDR3 length: 14 residues. The V gene end was trimmed by 5 bases and the J gene end by 7 bases; junction bases not matched to a gene: 5. Germline-derived CDR1 and CDR2 are MGHRA and YSYEKL.

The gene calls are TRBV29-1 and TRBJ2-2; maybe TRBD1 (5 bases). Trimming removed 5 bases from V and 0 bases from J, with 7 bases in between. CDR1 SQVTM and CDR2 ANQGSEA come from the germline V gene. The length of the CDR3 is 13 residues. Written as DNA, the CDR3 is TGCAGCGTTCGACAGCCGAACACCGGGGAGCTGTTTTTT. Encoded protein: CSVRQPNTGELFF.

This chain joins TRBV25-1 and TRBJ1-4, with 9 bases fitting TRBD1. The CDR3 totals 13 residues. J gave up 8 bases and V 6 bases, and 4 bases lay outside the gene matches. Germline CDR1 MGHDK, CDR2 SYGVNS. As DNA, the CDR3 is TGTGCCAGCAGGGACAGGGGCGACGAAAAACTGTTTTTT. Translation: CASRDRGDEKLFF.

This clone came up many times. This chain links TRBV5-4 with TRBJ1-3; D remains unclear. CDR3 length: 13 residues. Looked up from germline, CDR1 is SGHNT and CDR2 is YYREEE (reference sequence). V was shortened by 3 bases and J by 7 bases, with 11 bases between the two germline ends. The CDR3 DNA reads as TGTGCCAGCAGCTCAGGTGCTTCGAACACCATATATTTT. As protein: CASSSGASNTIYF.

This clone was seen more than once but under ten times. The CDR3 sequence: CASSSPGLTNYEQYF. The CDR3 region has the DNA TGTGCCAGCAGTTCACCGGGACTAACAAACTACGAGCAGTACTTC. The rearrangement links TRBV6-6 to TRBJ2-7; TRBD2 agrees at 7 bases. Germline loops: CDR1 MNHNY, CDR2 SVGAGI (reference sequence). CDR3 length: 15 amino acids. V lost 4 bases and J lost 3; bases outside the gene matches: 9.

The CDR3 sequence is CASSVVERGAYNEQFF. CDR3 nucleotides: TGTGCCAGCAGCGTAGTTGAGCGGGGGGCCTACAATGAGCAGTTCTTC. The chain is built from TRBV9 and TRBJ2-1, with 9 bases matching TRBD2. Germline CDR1 SGDLS, CDR2 YYNGEE. The V and J ends lost 0 bases and 2 bases, in that order; junction bases with no gene match: 3. The CDR3 is 16 residues long. The full variable domain, completed using reference TRBV9 and TRBJ2-1, is DSGVTQTPKHLITATGQRVTLRCSPRSGDLSVYWYQQSLDQGLQFLIQYYNGEERAKGNILERFSAQQFPDLHSELNLSSLELGDSALYFCASSVVERGAYNEQFFGPGTRLTVL.

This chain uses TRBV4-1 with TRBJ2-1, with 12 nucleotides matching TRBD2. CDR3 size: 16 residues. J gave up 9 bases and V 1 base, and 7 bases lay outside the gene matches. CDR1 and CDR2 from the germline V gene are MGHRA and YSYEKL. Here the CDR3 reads CASSQVGLAGGSEQFF. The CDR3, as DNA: TGCGCCAGCAGCCAAGTTGGGCTAGCGGGGGGGAGTGAGCAGTTCTTC.